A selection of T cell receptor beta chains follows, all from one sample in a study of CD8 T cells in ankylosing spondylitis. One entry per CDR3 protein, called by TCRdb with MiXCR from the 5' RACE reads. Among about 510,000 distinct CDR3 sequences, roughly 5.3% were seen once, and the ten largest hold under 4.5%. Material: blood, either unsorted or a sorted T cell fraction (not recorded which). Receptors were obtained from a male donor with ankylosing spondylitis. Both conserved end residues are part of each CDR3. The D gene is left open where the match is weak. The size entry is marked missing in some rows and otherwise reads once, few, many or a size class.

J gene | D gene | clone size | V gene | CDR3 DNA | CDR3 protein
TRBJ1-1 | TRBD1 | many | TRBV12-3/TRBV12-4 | TGTGCCAGCAGTCGACAGGGCAACACTGAAGCTTTCTTT | CASSRQGNTEAFF
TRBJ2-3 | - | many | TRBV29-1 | TGCAGCGTAACAGGCTCCTCCACAGATACGCAGTATTTT | CSVTGSSTDTQYF
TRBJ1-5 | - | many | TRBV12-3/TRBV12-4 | TGTGCCAGCAGTTTATCCCCCACTAATCAGCCCCAGCATTTT | CASSLSPTNQPQHF
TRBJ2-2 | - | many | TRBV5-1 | TGCGCCAGCAGCCGATCTGACTGGTCTCGGGGCACCGGGGAGCTGTTTTTT | CASSRSDWSRGTGELFF
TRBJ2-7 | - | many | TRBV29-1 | TGCAGCGTTGCTGTGCTAGCTCCCTACGAGCAGTACTTC | CSVAVLAPYEQYF
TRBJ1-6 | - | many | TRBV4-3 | TGCGCCAGCAGCCAAGTCCACGCCGACAGGTCTGGATCACCCCTCCACTTT | CASSQVHADRSGSPLHF
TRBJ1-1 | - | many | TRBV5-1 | TGCGCCAGCAGCAACCTCGGCGGGGGCGCGGTTGGGACTGAAGCTTTCTTT | CASSNLGGGAVGTEAFF
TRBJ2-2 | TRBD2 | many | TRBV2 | TGTGCCAGCAGTGAAACGGGAGGGGGGAACGGGGAGCTGTTTTTT | CASSETGGGNGELFF
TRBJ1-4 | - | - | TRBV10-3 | TGTGCCATCAGTGGGGAGGATGAAAAACTGTTTTTT | CAISGEDEKLFF
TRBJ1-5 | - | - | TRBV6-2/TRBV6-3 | TGTGCCACCAGAGAGAGGGGAAGGAATCAGCCCCAGCATTTT | CATRERGRNQPQHF
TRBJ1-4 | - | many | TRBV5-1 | TGCGCCAGCAGTTTTGGCCGAAAGGAAGAAAAACTGTTTTTT | CASSFGRKEEKLFF
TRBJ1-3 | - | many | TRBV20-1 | TGCAGTGCTAGCCGGGCGTCAGGAAACACCATATATTTT | CSASRASGNTIYF
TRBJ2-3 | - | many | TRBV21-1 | TGTGCCAGCAGCAAAAAACTAGCGGTTAGCACAGATACGCAGTATTTT | CASSKKLAVSTDTQYF
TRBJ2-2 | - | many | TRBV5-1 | TGCGCCAGCAGCTTAAGGGAAGTGGTTAATACCGGGGAGCTGTTTTTT | CASSLREVVNTGELFF
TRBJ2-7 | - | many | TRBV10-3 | TGTGCCATCAACCCCGGGACGAACTCCTACGAGCAGTACTTC | CAINPGTNSYEQYF